The 24 T cell receptor beta chains given below trace back to one sample, sequenced in a study of T cell repertoires in cytomegalovirus infection. Antigen specificity for these receptors is unknown. TCRdb independently ran MiXCR on the reads; one entry per CDR3 protein. The sample includes some 43,000 distinct CDR3 sequences, about 21% seen only once; the top ten take roughly 89%. The input for sequencing was CD8+ T cells from cultured PBMCs, taken from culture after CMV antigen stimulation. The receptors were gathered from a human donor in good health (CMV status not recorded). Some clones in this sample may be carry-over from other donors' samples.

This clonotype was picked up a small number of times. The chain uses TRBV6-5 and TRBJ2-2, with TRBD2 identical over 7 bases. The CDR3 runs 13 residues. Trimming at V came to 2 bases and at J to 6 bases, leaving 0 bases not matched to a gene. Germline V CDR1 and CDR2: MNHEY, SVGAGI. The CDR3 loop is CASSYAGAGELFF. Written as DNA, the CDR3 is TGTGCCAGCAGTTACGCGGGAGCCGGGGAGCTGTTTTTT.

This clonotype came up a few times. The gene calls are TRBV7-9 and TRBJ2-1; no reliable D call. The ends were cut back, 3 bases at V and 9 bases at J, with 9 bases in the middle. This CDR3 spans 12 amino acids. Germline CDR1 is SEHNR and CDR2 is FQNEAQ (reference sequence). The CDR3 region has the DNA TGTGCCAGCAGCTTTATCTCACCTGAGCAGTTCTTC. Amino acids: CASSFISPEQFF.

This clonotype was detected only a few times. The chain couples TRBV7-2 to TRBJ1-5; TRBD1 matches 7 bases. Germline values: CDR1 SGHTA, CDR2 FQGNSA. This CDR3 has 16 amino acids. The ends lost 4 bases at V and 3 bases at J; junction bases unmatched: 9. The chain's CDR3 is CASSSTAEGANQPQHF. The CDR3 nucleotides read TGTGCCAGCAGCTCTACTGCCGAGGGGGCCAATCAGCCCCAGCATTTT.

The chain recombines TRBV20-1 with TRBJ2-1; 11 bases map to TRBD2. The ends lost 5 bases at V and 0 bases at J; junction bases unmatched: 3. This CDR3 comprises 15 residues. CDR1 DFQATT and CDR2 SNEGSKA come from the germline V gene (reference sequence). Here the CDR3 reads CSAEGLAVSYNEQFF. The DNA of the CDR3 is TGCAGTGCTGAGGGACTAGCGGTCTCCTACAATGAGCAGTTCTTC.

The chain carries TRBV28 and TRBJ2-2; TRBD1 matches at 10 bases. V gave up 5 bases and J gave up 4 bases; unmatched junction bases: 10. From germline, CDR1 is MDHEN and CDR2 SYDVKM. This CDR3 has 17 amino acids. The CDR3 DNA sequence: TGTGCCAGCAGTCCAAGGATGACAGGGGGCATCACCGGGGAGCTGTTTTTT. Translated, it gives CASSPRMTGGITGELFF.

This rearrangement joins TRBV7-6 to TRBJ2-7; tentative D call: TRBD2 (6 bases). Trimming stripped 0 bases from V and 7 bases from J, with 13 bases between. The length of the CDR3 is 14 residues. Germline V gives CDR1 SGHVS, CDR2 FNYEAQ. In nucleotides, the CDR3 is TGTGCCAGCAGCTTAGCGGGGCCGGCGGGGGAGCAGTACTTC. It encodes CASSLAGPAGEQYF.

This chain joins TRBV27 and TRBJ2-2, with D unclear. The V end lost 2 bases, the J end lost 7 bases, and 11 bases lay between the germline ends. The germline V gene encodes CDR1 MNHEY and CDR2 SMNVEV (reference sequence). CDR3 size: 14 residues. Here the CDR3 reads CASSLRDNDGELFF. In DNA form, the CDR3 reads TGTGCCAGCAGTTTAAGGGATAACGACGGGGAGCTGTTTTTT.

The chain uses TRBV7-9 and TRBJ1-5, with a possible D match to TRBD1 (5 bases). In germline, CDR1 is SEHNR, CDR2 FQNEAQ (reference sequence). V was trimmed by 5 bases and J by 9 bases, leaving 14 bases between them. This CDR3 has 13 residues. The CDR3 DNA sequence: TGTGCCAGCAGCACGGGGGAACGGCGGCCCCAGCATTTT. Translated: CASSTGERRPQHF.

Details on this clonotype: An end of the junction differs from the germline gene, which may be a read error. The chain has TRBV7-2 and TRBJ1-2; D is unclear. The CDR3 runs 11 residues. Germline V gene sequence: CDR1 SGHTA, CDR2 FQGNSA. The DNA for the CDR3 is TGTGACAGCAGCCCGGGCTCCCGCTACACCTTC. The encoded protein is CDSSPGSRYTF.

This clonotype was counted a few times. The chain combines TRBV5-6 with TRBJ2-1; D is ambiguous. V was clipped by 3 bases and J by 8 bases, with 12 bases between them. Germline CDR1 reads SGHDT; CDR2 reads YYEEEE. The CDR3 is made up of 13 amino acids. In nucleotides, the CDR3 is TGTGCCAGCAGCTCCATTTCTTGGTATGAGCAGTTCTTC. Translating it yields CASSSISWYEQFF.

The rearrangement joins TRBV25-1 to TRBJ2-1, with D uncertain. The CDR3 contains 12 residues. The V gene lost 4 bases and the J gene lost 8 bases, with 9 bases spanning the gap. Germline V gene lookup returns CDR1 MGHDK and CDR2 SYGVNS. The CDR3 coding sequence is TGTGCCAGCAGTGGGGGTGGGGATGAGCAGTTCTTC. This sequence encodes CASSGGGDEQFF.

V and J are TRBV12-3 or TRBV12-4 and TRBJ2-1, with 8 bases lining up with TRBD2. This CDR3 spans 19 amino acids. V was pared by 3 bases and J by 6 bases, with 19 bases of the junction left unmatched. The CDR3 DNA reads as TGTGCCAGCAGTTTGAGGGTGGCTAGCGGGCGCCCCTGGAGCAATGAGCAGTTCTTC. Protein sequence: CASSLRVASGRPWSNEQFF.

This rearrangement joins TRBV12-3 or TRBV12-4 to TRBJ1-1; TRBD1 matches 7 bases. Trimming at V came to 6 bases and at J to 5 bases, leaving 9 bases not matched to a gene. The CDR3 length is 14 residues. As DNA, the CDR3 is TGTGCCAGCAGCCTAATAGCAGGGGGGACTGAAGCTTTCTTT. Its protein product is CASSLIAGGTEAFF.

In its sample, this clonotype was seen a few times. This chain links TRBV7-2 with TRBJ1-2; 8 nucleotides agree with TRBD1. This CDR3 has 15 amino acids. From germline, CDR1 is SGHTA and CDR2 FQGNSA. V shed 1 base and J 5 bases; nucleotides not matched to a gene: 6. The CDR3 loop is CASSLVDRASYGYTF. CDR3 DNA: TGTGCCAGCAGCTTAGTGGACAGGGCCTCATATGGCTACACCTTC.

This clonotype has only a few counts. V usage is TRBV7-2 and J usage is TRBJ2-5; 7 positions match TRBD2. Trimming removed 2 bases from V and 5 bases from J; junction bases left unmatched: 11. Germline CDR1 is SGHTA and CDR2 is FQGNSA. The CDR3 is 16 residues long. The CDR3 bases are TGTGCCAGCAGCTTACACGGCGGGAGATTAAGGGAGACCCAGTACTTC. Amino acids: CASSLHGGRLRETQYF. The full variable domain, rest sourced from reference TRBV7-2 and TRBJ2-5, is GAGVSQSPSNKVTEKGKDVELRCDPISGHTALYWYRQSLGQGLEFLIYFQGNSAPDKSGLPSDRFSAERTGGSVSTLTIQRTQQEDSAVYLCASSLHGGRLRETQYFGPGTRLLVL.

The sample holds a few counts of this clonotype. J is TRBJ1-1 and V is TRBV4-1; D gene uncertain. The V end lost 0 bases, the J end lost 7 bases, and 6 bases lay between the germline ends. CDR1 is MGHRA, CDR2 YSYEKL, per germline. The CDR3 loop spans 12 amino acids. The CDR3 DNA is TGCGCCAGCAGCCAAGACGGGATTGAAGCTTTCTTT. Translated: CASSQDGIEAFF.

Only a few counts were recorded for this clonotype. The V gene is TRBV7-9, the J gene TRBJ2-7, with 7 bases lining up with TRBD2. V gave up 6 bases and J gave up 3 bases; unmatched junction bases: 8. The germline CDR1 and CDR2 sequences are SEHNR and FQNEAQ (reference sequence). The CDR3 is 14 amino acids. CDR3 loop: CASSYGGSSYEQYF. The CDR3 DNA reads TGTGCCAGCAGTTACGGGGGGAGTAGCTACGAGCAGTACTTC.

In its sample, this clonotype was seen a few times. V usage is TRBV6-5 and J usage is TRBJ2-2; TRBD2 is a possible D gene (6 bases). The CDR3 spans 15 residues. Trimming shortened V by 0 bases and J by 4 bases, and 9 bases separated the two germline ends. Per the germline V gene, CDR1 is MNHEY and CDR2 is SVGAGI. The CDR3 region is CASSYSKGGTGELFF. CDR3 DNA sequence: TGTGCCAGCAGTTACTCGAAGGGAGGCACCGGGGAGCTGTTTTTT.

This clonotype has only a few counts. The genes are TRBV9 and TRBJ2-7; D is tentatively TRBD1 or TRBD2 (5 bases each). Germline V lookup: CDR1 SGDLS, CDR2 YYNGEE. This CDR3 comprises 13 residues. With 3 bases removed from V and 3 bases from J, the gap between germline ends came to 10 bases. Here the CDR3 reads CASSDGTFYEQYF. CDR3 DNA: TGTGCCAGCAGCGACGGGACGTTCTACGAGCAGTACTTC.

This clonotype has more than one count but fewer than ten. This chain joins TRBV4-2 and TRBJ1-1; D uncertain. The CDR3 is 12 residues long. V gave up 1 base and J gave up 1 base, with 1 base separating them. Germline-derived CDR1 and CDR2 are LGHNA and YNFKEQ. The CDR3 bases are TGTGCCAGCAGCCAAGCGAACACTGAAGCTTTCTTT. This gives the protein CASSQANTEAFF.

The genes are TRBV7-3 and TRBJ2-7, with D perhaps given as TRBD1 or TRBD2 (5 bases each). From germline, CDR1 is SGHTA and CDR2 FQGTGA. The CDR3 runs 13 residues. Trimming took 5 bases from V and 5 from J, leaving 13 bases between them. The CDR3 here is CASSRAGTHEQYF. The CDR3, as DNA: TGTGCCAGCAGCCGTGCCGGGACCCACGAGCAGTACTTC.

This clonotype was observed once. The chain couples TRBV28 to TRBJ1-6; 7 bases fit TRBD1. The CDR3 has 15 residues. Germline loops: CDR1 MDHEN, CDR2 SYDVKM. With 2 bases clipped from V and 10 bases from J, the junction kept 8 bases outside the gene matches. The CDR3 region has the DNA TGTGCCAGCAGTTTAAGGCAGGGGGACCCGTCACCCCTCCACTTT. Its translation is CASSLRQGDPSPLHF.

This clonotype was recorded many times. The rearrangement links TRBV7-9 to TRBJ2-5; D is ambiguous. The CDR3 is 13 residues long. V lost 1 base, J lost 2 bases, and 5 bases lay in between. Looked up from germline, CDR1 is SEHNR and CDR2 is FQNEAQ (reference sequence). Written as DNA, the CDR3 is TGTGCCAGCAGCTTAGACGGACAAGAGACCCAGTACTTC. Encoded protein: CASSLDGQETQYF.

Worth noting for this clonotype: The junction departs from the called germline gene at one end, perhaps through a read error. CDR3 DNA: TGTGCCAGCAGTTTAGGACTCCTTCCGACCTTC. This codes for CASSLGLLPTF. The rearrangement uses TRBV12-3 or TRBV12-4 and TRBJ2-7; D not certain. There are 11 residues in the CDR3.